One T cell receptor beta chain is described in this entry. For each CDR3 protein, TCRdb gives one entry from its re-call of the 5' RACE reads, without DNA. The sample spans about 450,000 distinct CDR3 sequences; the ten largest clones claim about 2.3%. Germline CDR1 SGHTA, CDR2 FQGNSA. There are 12 residues in the CDR3. This sample is part of a study of monozygotic twins with inflammatory bowel disease. Every donor provided one blood sample measuring over 2 ml. The gene calls are TRBV7-2 and TRBJ1-3; TCRdb proposes TRBD1, but this gene call is untestable without DNA. Sequenced: blood. This TCR was sampled from a human donor with ulcerative colitis or Crohn's disease, or a healthy co-twin of an affected twin (not recorded which). This CDR3 is CASSFRGDTIYF.